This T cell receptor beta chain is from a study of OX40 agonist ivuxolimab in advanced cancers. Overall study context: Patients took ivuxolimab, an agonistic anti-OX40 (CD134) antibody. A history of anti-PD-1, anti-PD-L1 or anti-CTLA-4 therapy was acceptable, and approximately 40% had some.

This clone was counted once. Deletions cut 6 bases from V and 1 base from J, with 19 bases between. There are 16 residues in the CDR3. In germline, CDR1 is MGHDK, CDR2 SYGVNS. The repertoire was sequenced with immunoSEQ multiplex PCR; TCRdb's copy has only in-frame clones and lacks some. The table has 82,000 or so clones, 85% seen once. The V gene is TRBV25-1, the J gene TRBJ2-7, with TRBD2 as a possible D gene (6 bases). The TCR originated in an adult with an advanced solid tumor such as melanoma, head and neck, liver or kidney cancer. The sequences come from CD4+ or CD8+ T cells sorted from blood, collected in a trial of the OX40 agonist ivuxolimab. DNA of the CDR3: TGTGCCAGCAGCCTAATCATTAGCGGAAATTCCTACGAGCAGTACTTC. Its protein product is CASSLIISGNSYEQYF.